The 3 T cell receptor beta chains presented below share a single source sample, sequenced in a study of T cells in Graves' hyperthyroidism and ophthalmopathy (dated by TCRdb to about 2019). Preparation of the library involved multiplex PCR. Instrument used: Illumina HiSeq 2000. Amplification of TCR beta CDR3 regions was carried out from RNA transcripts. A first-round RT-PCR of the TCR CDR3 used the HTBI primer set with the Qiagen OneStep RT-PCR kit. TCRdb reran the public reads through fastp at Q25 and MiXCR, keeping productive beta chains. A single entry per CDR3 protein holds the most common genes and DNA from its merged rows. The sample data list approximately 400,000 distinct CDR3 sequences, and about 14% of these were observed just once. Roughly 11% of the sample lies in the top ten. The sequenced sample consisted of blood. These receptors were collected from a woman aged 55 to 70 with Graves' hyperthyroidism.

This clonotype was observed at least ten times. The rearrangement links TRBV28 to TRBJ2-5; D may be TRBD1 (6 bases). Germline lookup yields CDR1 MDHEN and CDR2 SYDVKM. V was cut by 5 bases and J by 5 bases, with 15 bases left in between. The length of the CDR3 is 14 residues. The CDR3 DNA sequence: TGTGCCAGCAGTCAATCAGGGGTGGTGGAGACCCAGTACTTC. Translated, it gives CASSQSGVVETQYF.

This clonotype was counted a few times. CDR3 region: CAISVDASTDTQYF. CDR3 DNA: TGTGCCATCAGCGTAGACGCGAGCACAGATACGCAGTATTTT. The gene calls are TRBV10-3 and TRBJ2-3; D remains unclear. This CDR3 spans 14 amino acids. V lost 6 bases and J lost 0, with 10 bases in between. CDR1 is ENHRY and CDR2 is SYGVKD in the germline V gene.

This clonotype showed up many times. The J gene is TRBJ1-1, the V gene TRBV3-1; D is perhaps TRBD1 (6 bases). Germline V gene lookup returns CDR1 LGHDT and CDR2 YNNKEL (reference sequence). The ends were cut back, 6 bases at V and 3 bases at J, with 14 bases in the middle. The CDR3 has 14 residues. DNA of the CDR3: TGTGCCAGCAGACGGAGGGGGGGTGACACTGAAGCTTTCTTT. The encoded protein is CASRRRGGDTEAFF. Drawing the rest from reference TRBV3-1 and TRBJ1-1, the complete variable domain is DTAVSQTPKYLVTQMGNDKSIKCEQNLGHDTMYWYKQDSKKFLKIMFSYNNKELIINETVPNRFSPKSPDKAHLNLHINSLELGDSAVYFCASRRRGGDTEAFFGQGTRLTVV.